The entry below gives a single T cell receptor beta chain sequence along with its context. The antigen is not known. This CDR3 is built from 16 residues. Germline loops: CDR1 SGHRS, CDR2 YFSETQ. With 0 bases clipped from V and 1 base from J, the junction kept 5 bases outside the gene matches. Generated by immunoSEQ multiplex PCR, the TCRdb table keeps only in-frame clones and is missing some. The profile shows roughly 200,000 clones, approximately 90% of them singletons. This entry comes from a study of T cell responses to AZD1222 COVID-19 vaccine. General study findings and limits: Vaccination with two AZD1222 doses was followed by a rise in Spike-specific TCR breadth and depth.

The chain couples TRBV5-1 to TRBJ2-7, with TRBD2 matching over 9 bases. The TCR sequence derives from an adult who received the AZD1222 COVID-19 vaccine. Material: peripheral blood, obtained 28 days after the second AZD1222 dose. The CDR3: CASSLVLAGLSYEQYF. CDR3 in DNA: TGCGCCAGCAGCTTGGTGCTAGCGGGGCTATCCTACGAGCAGTACTTC.